Listed here are 31 T cell receptor beta chains from one sample, sequenced in a study of blood T cell repertoires in COVID-19. The assay was immunoSEQ multiplex PCR, and TCRdb's table has in-frame clones only and misses some. The sample lists hundreds of thousands of clones; around 90% were seen once. The sequenced sample consisted of PBMCs or T cells enriched from blood (not recorded which). These receptors all come from a woman aged 25 to 39 who had recovered from COVID-19.

The rearrangement links TRBV28 to TRBJ1-3, with D tentatively TRBD1 (5 bases). V lost 6 bases, J lost 3 bases, and 15 bases lay in between. Germline V gene data show CDR1 as MDHEN and CDR2 as SYDVKM. The CDR3 runs 15 residues. The CDR3 DNA is TGTGCCAGCAGACGCCCGGGGGTCAGTGGAAACACCATATATTTT. Translated: CASRRPGVSGNTIYF.

V and J are TRBV28 and TRBJ2-5; tentative D call: TRBD1 (5 bases). Germline values: CDR1 MDHEN, CDR2 SYDVKM. Trimming removed 1 base at V and 2 bases at J, with 20 bases between. The CDR3 is made up of 18 amino acids. CDR3 DNA: TGTGCCAGCAGTTTATTAGCCTCGGGCCAGGGTCGTCAAGAGACCCAGTACTTC. Translating it yields CASSLLASGQGRQETQYF.

The chain links TRBV24-1 to TRBJ2-7, with D unclear. CDR3 length: 14 amino acids. Trimming left V 5 bases short and J 0 bases short, with 10 bases between. Germline V gives CDR1 KGHDR, CDR2 SFDVKD. Written as DNA, the CDR3 is TGTGCCACCAGTGGCAGTTCGCACTCCTACGAGCAGTACTTC. Encoded protein: CATSGSSHSYEQYF.

The chain combines TRBV19 with TRBJ2-2; 8 bases match TRBD1. CDR3 size: 18 residues. V gave up 3 bases and J gave up 5 bases; unmatched junction bases: 14. Germline V gene data show CDR1 as LNHDA and CDR2 as SQIVND (reference sequence). CDR3: CASSIPRTGWYETGELFF. In DNA form, the CDR3 reads TGTGCCAGTAGTATCCCCCGGACAGGGTGGTATGAAACCGGGGAGCTGTTTTTT.

The chain is built from TRBV5-4 and TRBJ1-6; 9 nucleotides match TRBD1. V trimming: 3 bases; J trimming: 10 bases; junction bases outside the gene matches: 2. The V gene's germline CDR1 is SGHNT and CDR2 YYREEE (reference sequence). The CDR3 has 13 residues. The CDR3 is CASSSDRGSPLHF. The DNA for the CDR3 is TGTGCCAGCAGCTCGGACAGGGGATCACCCCTCCACTTT.

The chain joins TRBV30 to TRBJ1-2; D call uncertain. Trimming left V 0 bases short and J 3 bases short, with 8 bases between. This CDR3 comprises 13 residues. Germline V gives CDR1 GTSNPN, CDR2 SVGIG (reference sequence). The CDR3, as DNA: TGTGCCTGGAGTGTACTTCCGGACTATGGCTACACCTTC. It codes for CAWSVLPDYGYTF.

The gene calls are TRBV10-3 and TRBJ2-7; no clear D gene. The CDR3 runs 13 residues. With 10 bases removed from V and 7 bases from J, the gap between germline ends came to 20 bases. The germline gives CDR1 ENHRY, CDR2 SYGVKD. The CDR3 here is CAKNSRSVKEQYF. As DNA, the CDR3 is TGTGCCAAGAATTCTAGATCGGTAAAGGAGCAGTACTTC.

The rearrangement links TRBV5-1 to TRBJ1-2; the D gene is possibly TRBD1 (5 bases). Trimming cost V 0 bases and J 6 bases, with 12 bases left between them. CDR1 and CDR2 (germline): SGHRS, YFSETQ. CDR3 size: 14 residues. The DNA for the CDR3 is TGCGCCAGCAGCTTGGAGGGGAATTTAAATGGCTACACCTTC. This translates into CASSLEGNLNGYTF.

This rearrangement joins TRBV29-1 to TRBJ2-3, with TRBD1 identical over 9 bases. This CDR3 contains 14 residues. CDR1 is SQVTM and CDR2 is ANQGSEA in the germline V gene. V gave up 5 bases and J gave up 5 bases; unmatched junction bases: 8. CDR3 coding DNA: TGCAGCGTTTCTACAGGGGGCAGGGGAGATACGCAGTATTTT. It is translated as CSVSTGGRGDTQYF.

The chain recombines TRBV2 with TRBJ1-1; no clear D gene. CDR1 SNHLY and CDR2 FYNNEI come from the germline V gene. Trimming cost V 8 bases and J 8 bases, with 9 bases left between them. The CDR3 runs to 10 residues. The CDR3 DNA reads TGTGCCAGCTTGAGACAAGAAGCTTTCTTT. Protein sequence: CASLRQEAFF.

J is TRBJ2-2 and V is TRBV6-5; TRBD2 is a possible D gene (5 bases). The CDR3 loop spans 15 amino acids. Between the trimmed V and J ends, which lost 7 bases and 1 base, there was a span of 13 bases. Germline-derived CDR1 and CDR2 are MNHEY and SVGAGI. The CDR3 DNA follows: TGTGCCAGCACTCCACCGGGGTGGAACACCGGGGAGCTGTTTTTT. This gives the protein CASTPPGWNTGELFF.

This chain joins TRBV6-6 and TRBJ1-1; possible D gene TRBD1, 6 bases. This CDR3 is built from 15 residues. With 2 bases removed from V and 2 bases from J, the gap between germline ends came to 12 bases. CDR1 is MNHNY, CDR2 SVGAGI, per germline (reference sequence). Here the CDR3 reads CASSYPGVQNTEAFF. In DNA, the CDR3 is TGTGCCAGCAGTTACCCAGGGGTCCAAAACACTGAAGCTTTCTTT.

V and J are TRBV27 and TRBJ1-2; a possible D gene is TRBD1 (5 bases). Germline-derived CDR1 and CDR2 are MNHEY and SMNVEV (reference sequence). The V end lost 10 bases, the J end lost 4 bases, and 10 bases lay between the germline ends. This CDR3 region has 11 residues. Here the CDR3 DNA reads TGTGCCACAACGGGGGGCTATGGCTACACCTTC. This codes for CATTGGYGYTF.

V and J are TRBV5-1 and TRBJ2-1; D not resolved. V dropped 1 base and J dropped 5 bases, with 10 bases sitting between them. There are 14 residues in the CDR3. Germline lookup yields CDR1 SGHRS and CDR2 YFSETQ. Here the CDR3 DNA reads TGCGCCAGCAGCTTGAGCGACGCAGACAATGAGCAGTTCTTC. It specifies CASSLSDADNEQFF.

This chain connects TRBV15 to TRBJ2-1; 12 bases map to TRBD1. The V gene's germline CDR1 is LNHNV and CDR2 YYDKDF (reference sequence). V trimming: 0 bases; J trimming: 8 bases; junction bases outside the gene matches: 17. The CDR3 is 20 amino acids. This CDR3 reads CATSRDAGDRGLLRGYEQFF. The CDR3 DNA follows: TGTGCCACCAGCAGAGATGCGGGGGACAGGGGGCTTTTAAGGGGCTATGAGCAGTTCTTC.

The chain links TRBV11-2 to TRBJ2-1; 9 bases are shared with TRBD2. The CDR3 has 17 amino acids. Trimming at V came to 1 base and at J to 4 bases, leaving 8 bases not matched to a gene. Germline V gene lookup returns CDR1 SGHAT and CDR2 FQNNGV. CDR3 sequence: CASSLVRLSGGYNEQFF. Here the CDR3 DNA reads TGTGCCAGCAGCTTAGTTCGTCTTAGCGGGGGATACAATGAGCAGTTCTTC.

The chain recombines TRBV3-1 (or the pseudogene TRBV3-2) with TRBJ1-1; possible D gene TRBD1, 6 bases. The CDR3 has 14 residues. Trimming removed 0 bases at V and 4 bases at J, with 9 bases between. CDR1 is LGHDT and CDR2 is YNNKEL in the germline V gene (reference sequence). The DNA for the CDR3 is TGTGCCAGCAGCCAAGAGGGACATGGCACTGAAGCTTTCTTT. It yields the protein CASSQEGHGTEAFF.

The gene calls are TRBV12-3 or TRBV12-4 and TRBJ1-1; D not resolved. V was shortened by 11 bases and J by 2 bases, with 9 bases between the two germline ends. This CDR3 is 11 amino acids long. The CDR3 region has the DNA TGTGCCGTCCTCGGTAACACTGAAGCTTTCTTT. Translation gives CAVLGNTEAFF.

The chain links TRBV29-1 to TRBJ2-1, with D maybe TRBD2 (5 bases). Between the trimmed V and J ends, which lost 5 bases and 3 bases, there was a span of 11 bases. The CDR3 spans 13 residues. Germline V gene lookup returns CDR1 SQVTM and CDR2 ANQGSEA. DNA for the CDR3: TGCAGCGTTCGCGACGGGGACTACAATGAGCAGTTCTTC. As protein: CSVRDGDYNEQFF.

The chain has TRBV5-6 and TRBJ2-1; D not certain. CDR3 length: 14 amino acids. V was shortened by 3 bases and J by 0 bases, with 7 bases between the two germline ends. Germline CDR1 and CDR2: SGHDT and YYEEEE. The CDR3 DNA reads TGTGCCAGCAGCTGGGCGAGCTCCTACAATGAGCAGTTCTTC. Translation gives CASSWASSYNEQFF.

The chain recombines TRBV30 with TRBJ2-3; D perhaps matches TRBD1 (5 bases). V lost 4 bases and J 5 bases, leaving 19 bases between the germline ends. CDR1 and CDR2 from the germline V gene are GTSNPN and SVGIG (reference sequence). This CDR3 region has 15 residues. The CDR3 DNA reads as TGTGCCTGGACCCAATTCGGCGGAAGGGGAGATACGCAGTATTTT. Encoded protein: CAWTQFGGRGDTQYF.

The chain carries TRBV9 and TRBJ1-4; D is unresolved. The V gene lost 0 bases and the J gene lost 3 bases, with 6 bases spanning the gap. The V gene's germline CDR1 is SGDLS and CDR2 YYNGEE. CDR3 size: 14 residues. CDR3 region: CASSVGVANEKLFF. Written as DNA, the CDR3 is TGTGCCAGCAGCGTAGGCGTAGCTAATGAAAAACTGTTTTTT.

This clone appeared a few times. This chain joins TRBV28 and TRBJ2-5; 11 nucleotides match TRBD2. V lost 6 bases and J lost 4; bases outside the gene matches: 10. The germline CDR1 and CDR2 sequences are MDHEN and SYDVKM. The CDR3 has 16 residues. The CDR3 coding sequence is TGTGCCAGCAGCCAGGGACTAGCGGAGAGGTCAGAGACCCAGTACTTC. Its protein is CASSQGLAERSETQYF.

The CDR3 DNA is TGTGCCAGCAGCCCTGGACTAGCGGGAGGCGAGCTGTTTTTT. This codes for CASSPGLAGGELFF. V usage is TRBV11-2 and J usage is TRBJ2-2; 14 bases match TRBD2. This CDR3 is built from 14 residues. V shed 5 bases and J 11 bases; nucleotides not matched to a gene: 4. Germline loops: CDR1 SGHAT, CDR2 FQNNGV.

The CDR3 nucleotides read TGTGCCAGCAGCTTAGCGGACAGGGGACCCTACGAGCAGTACTTC. Protein: CASSLADRGPYEQYF. The chain combines TRBV11-1 with TRBJ2-7, with 9 nucleotides matching TRBD1. This CDR3 comprises 15 residues. Trimming cost V 0 bases and J 2 bases; bases outside gene matches: 2. CDR1 and CDR2 from the germline V gene are SGHAT and FQDESV (reference sequence).

The V gene is TRBV7-2, the J gene TRBJ1-1; tentatively, D is TRBD1 (6 bases). Trimming left V 5 bases short and J 5 bases short, with 12 bases between. CDR1 and CDR2 from the germline V gene are SGHTA and FQGNSA. This CDR3 is built from 13 residues. The CDR3 spells CASSLNTGTEAFF. The CDR3 nucleotides read TGTGCCAGCAGCCTTAATACAGGGACTGAAGCTTTCTTT.

The chain is built from TRBV7-8 and TRBJ1-6, with D uncertain. Trimming removed 5 bases at V and 8 bases at J, with 7 bases between. This CDR3 is built from 12 residues. Germline V gene sequence: CDR1 SGHVS, CDR2 FQNEAQ. The CDR3 DNA sequence: TGTGCCAGCAGCCGGAGGGATTCACCCCTCCACTTT. Its translation: CASSRRDSPLHF.

This sequence joins TRBV9 and TRBJ1-5, with D unclear. The CDR3 loop spans 14 amino acids. V shed 0 bases and J shed 2 bases, with 6 bases lying between them. Germline V gene data show CDR1 as SGDLS and CDR2 as YYNGEE. The CDR3 loop is CASSVGAGNQPQHF. The DNA of the CDR3 is TGTGCCAGCAGCGTAGGGGCAGGCAATCAGCCCCAGCATTTT.

This chain uses TRBV5-1 with TRBJ1-2; no clear D gene. Per germline, CDR1 SGHRS and CDR2 YFSETQ. With 1 base removed from V and 2 bases from J, the gap between germline ends came to 6 bases. The CDR3 has 13 residues. The CDR3 protein is CASSLNLNYGYTF. As DNA, the CDR3 is TGCGCCAGCAGCTTGAACTTAAACTATGGCTACACCTTC.

V usage is TRBV5-6 and J usage is TRBJ1-4; weak D call: TRBD1 (6 bases). Germline V gives CDR1 SGHDT, CDR2 YYEEEE. The CDR3 is made up of 14 amino acids. V was trimmed by 7 bases and J by 2 bases, leaving 12 bases between them. CDR3 in amino acids: CASRPTGTNEKLFF. CDR3 coding DNA: TGTGCCAGCCGACCCACAGGGACTAATGAAAAACTGTTTTTT.

The chain carries TRBV27 and TRBJ2-3; 7 positions agree with TRBD2. Germline V gives CDR1 MNHEY, CDR2 SMNVEV (reference sequence). J was trimmed by 0 bases and V by 6 bases; bases with no gene match: 12. The CDR3 contains 17 residues. Here the CDR3 reads CASSLTQTSPSTDTQYF. In DNA form, the CDR3 reads TGTGCCAGCAGCCTCACCCAGACTAGCCCTAGCACAGATACGCAGTATTTT.